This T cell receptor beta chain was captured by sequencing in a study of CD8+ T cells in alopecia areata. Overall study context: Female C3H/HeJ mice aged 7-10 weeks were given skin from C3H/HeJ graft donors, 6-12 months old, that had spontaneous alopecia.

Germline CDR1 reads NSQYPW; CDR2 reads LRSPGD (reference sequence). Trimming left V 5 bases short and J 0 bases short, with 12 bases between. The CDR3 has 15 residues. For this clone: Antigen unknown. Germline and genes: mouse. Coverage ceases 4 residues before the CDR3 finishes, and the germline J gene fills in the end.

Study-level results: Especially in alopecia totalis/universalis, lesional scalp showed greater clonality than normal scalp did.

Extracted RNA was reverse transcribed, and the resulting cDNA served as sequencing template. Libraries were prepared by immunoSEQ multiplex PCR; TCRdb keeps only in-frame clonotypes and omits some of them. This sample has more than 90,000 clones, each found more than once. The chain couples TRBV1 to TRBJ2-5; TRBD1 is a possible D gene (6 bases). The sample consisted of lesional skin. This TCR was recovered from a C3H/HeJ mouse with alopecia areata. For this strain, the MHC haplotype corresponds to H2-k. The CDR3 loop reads CTCSSRDNNQDTQYF. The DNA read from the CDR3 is TGCACCTGCAGTAGTCGGGACAATAACCAAGAC.